These T cell receptor beta chains were read from a single sample in a study of blood T cell repertoires in COVID-19. Clones were read by immunoSEQ multiplex PCR, and TCRdb kept only the in-frame ones, dropping some. The sample shows 430,000 or so clones, approximately 88% of them seen only once. Sequenced input: PBMCs or T cells enriched from blood (not recorded which). All receptors derive from a woman between 35 and 50 years old who had recovered from COVID-19. Each CDR3 is given without its conserved first and last residue.

>TRBJ2-1|TRBV5-5
ASSGQGLYNEQF
>TRBJ1-6|TRBV5-1
ASVAGSGSGDSPLH
>TRBJ2-1|TRBV9
ASSWRTGTSGRDEQF
>TRBJ2-5|TRBV30
AWSPSGLQETQY
>TRBJ1-2|TRBV3-1/TRBV3-2
ASSQGLLGGYT
>TRBJ1-2|TRBV29-1
SVDRDSPYFGYT
>TRBJ1-1|TRBV7-9
ASSIARTGMNTEAF
>TRBJ2-2|TRBV12-5
ASGLLQGAFTGELF
>TRBJ2-2|TRBV27
ASSLLSGELF
>TRBJ1-1|TRBV15
ATSRGDSLNTEAF
>TRBJ1-4|TRBV18
ASSPGTGDEKLF
>TRBJ2-7|TRBV21-1
ASSKDEGWASYEQY
>TRBJ1-2|TRBV6-5
ASSYSETGDGYT
>TRBJ2-3|TRBV3-1/TRBV3-2
ASRKGTQSTDTQY
>TRBJ2-7|TRBV7-2
ASSLPRRAYEQY
>TRBJ1-2|TRBV6-2/TRBV6-3
ASSYDRGRSNT
>TRBJ1-5|TRBV19
ASSIGGGLSNQPQH
>TRBJ2-1|TRBV30
AWSVLAGAYNEQF
>TRBJ2-1|TRBV5-5
ASSLAGDYSYNEQF
>TRBJ2-7|TRBV7-9
ASRYQGKRDEQY
>TRBJ1-2|TRBV6-5
ASSYLSVEGYT
>TRBJ2-5|TRBV18
ASSRSTGLQETQY
>TRBJ2-1|TRBV20-1
SAAGSNEQF
>TRBJ2-2|TRBV30
AWSDEIYTGELF
>TRBJ1-1|TRBV6-2/TRBV6-3
ASSYSTQATEAF
>TRBJ2-1|TRBV27
ASSLDRGHHNEQF
>TRBJ2-5|TRBV11-3
ASSPGTSGGETQY
>TRBJ1-5|TRBV27
ASRALGKGLIGDQPQH
>TRBJ2-5|TRBV5-4
ASSLADVGGKTQY
>TRBJ1-2|TRBV4-1
ASSREWETGYGYT
>TRBJ1-3|TRBV5-1
ASSPGPGQENTIY
>TRBJ1-1|TRBV3-1/TRBV3-2
ASSLRGSPHTEAF
>TRBJ2-5|TRBV6-5
ASSDKGETQY
>TRBJ2-5|TRBV20-1
SASGTGRGETQY
>TRBJ1-2|TRBV19
ASQIQGARDYGYT
>TRBJ2-5|TRBV13
ASSARGFQETQY
>TRBJ2-7|TRBV19
ASGAIRDSEQY
>TRBJ2-7|TRBV6-2/TRBV6-3
ASSYRVRERHEQY
>TRBJ2-7|TRBV5-1
ASSSGTGVHEQY
>TRBJ1-3|TRBV4-3
ASSQDAAGPGNTIY
>TRBJ2-7|TRBV6-5
ASSFSGTGLEQY
>TRBJ2-7|TRBV7-2
ASRTSGTNIYEQY